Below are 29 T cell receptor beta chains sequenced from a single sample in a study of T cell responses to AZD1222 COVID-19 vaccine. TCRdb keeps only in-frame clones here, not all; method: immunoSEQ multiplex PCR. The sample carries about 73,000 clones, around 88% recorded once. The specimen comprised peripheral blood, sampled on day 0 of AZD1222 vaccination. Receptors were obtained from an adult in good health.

The CDR3 region is CATSRDRLGDEQFF. CDR3 DNA sequence: TGTGCCACCAGCAGAGACCGACTAGGCGATGAGCAGTTCTTC. The chain is built from TRBV15 and TRBJ2-1; maybe TRBD2 (6 bases). Germline CDR1 and CDR2: LNHNV and YYDKDF (reference sequence). This CDR3 has 14 residues. The V end was cut by 0 bases, the J end by 8 bases, with 11 bases between.

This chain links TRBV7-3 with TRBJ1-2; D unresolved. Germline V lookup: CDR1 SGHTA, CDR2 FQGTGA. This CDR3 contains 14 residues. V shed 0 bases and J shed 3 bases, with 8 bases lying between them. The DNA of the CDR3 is TGTGCCAGCAGCTTAACACGGTCAGACTATGGCTACACCTTC. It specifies CASSLTRSDYGYTF. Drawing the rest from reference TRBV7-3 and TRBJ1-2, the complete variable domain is GAGVSQTPSNKVTEKGKYVELRCDPISGHTALYWYRQSLGQGPEFLIYFQGTGAADDSGLPNDRFFAVRPEGSVSTLKIQRTERGDSAVYLCASSLTRSDYGYTFGSGTRLTVV.

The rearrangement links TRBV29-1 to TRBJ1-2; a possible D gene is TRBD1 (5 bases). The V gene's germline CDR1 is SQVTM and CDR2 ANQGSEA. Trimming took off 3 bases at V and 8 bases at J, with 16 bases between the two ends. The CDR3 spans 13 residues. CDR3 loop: CSVDIEASGGYTF. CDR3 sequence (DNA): TGCAGCGTTGATATTGAGGCCTCAGGGGGCTACACCTTC.

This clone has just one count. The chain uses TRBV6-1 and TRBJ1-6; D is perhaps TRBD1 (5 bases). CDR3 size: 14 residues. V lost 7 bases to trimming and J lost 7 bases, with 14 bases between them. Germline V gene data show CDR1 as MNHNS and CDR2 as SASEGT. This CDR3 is CASNVAGQNSPLHF. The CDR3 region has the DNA TGTGCCAGCAACGTTGCAGGGCAAAATTCACCCCTCCACTTT.

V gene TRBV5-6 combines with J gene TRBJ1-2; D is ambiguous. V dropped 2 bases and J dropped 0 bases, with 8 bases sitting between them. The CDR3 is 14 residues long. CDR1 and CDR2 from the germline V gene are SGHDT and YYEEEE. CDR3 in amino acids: CASSLGRSNYGYTF. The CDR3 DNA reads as TGTGCCAGCAGCTTAGGACGGTCTAACTATGGCTACACCTTC.

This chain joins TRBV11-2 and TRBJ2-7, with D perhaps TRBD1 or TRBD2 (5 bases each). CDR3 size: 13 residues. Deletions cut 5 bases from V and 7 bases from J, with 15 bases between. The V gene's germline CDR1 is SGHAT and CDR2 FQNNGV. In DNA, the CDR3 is TGTGCCAGCAGCCTCCGGGTAGAGGGGGAGCAGTACTTC. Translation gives CASSLRVEGEQYF.

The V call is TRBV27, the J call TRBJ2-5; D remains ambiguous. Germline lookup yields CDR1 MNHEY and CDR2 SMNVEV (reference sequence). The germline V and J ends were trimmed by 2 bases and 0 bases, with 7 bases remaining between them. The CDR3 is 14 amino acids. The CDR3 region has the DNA TGTGCCAGCAGTTTAAGCAGGAACCAAGAGACCCAGTACTTC. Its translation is CASSLSRNQETQYF.

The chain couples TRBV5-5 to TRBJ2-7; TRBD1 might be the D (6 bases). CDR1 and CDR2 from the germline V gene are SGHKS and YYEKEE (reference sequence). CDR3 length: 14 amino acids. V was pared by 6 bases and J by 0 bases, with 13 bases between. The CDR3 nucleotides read TGTGCCAGCACCCGGACAGAGAGCTCCTACGAGCAGTACTTC. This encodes CASTRTESSYEQYF.

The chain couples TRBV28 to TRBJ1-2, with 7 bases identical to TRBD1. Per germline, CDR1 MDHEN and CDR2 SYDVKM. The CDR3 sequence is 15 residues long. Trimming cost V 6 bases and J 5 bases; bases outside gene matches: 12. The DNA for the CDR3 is TGTGCCAGCAGCATACAGGGGACCCTTGGGTATGGCTACACCTTC. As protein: CASSIQGTLGYGYTF.

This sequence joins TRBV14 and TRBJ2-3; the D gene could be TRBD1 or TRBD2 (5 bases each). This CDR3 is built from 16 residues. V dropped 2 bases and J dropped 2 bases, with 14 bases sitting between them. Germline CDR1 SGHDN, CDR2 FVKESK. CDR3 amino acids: CASSQPGRSNTDTQYF. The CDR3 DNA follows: TGTGCCAGCAGCCAACCGGGACGTTCAAACACAGATACGCAGTATTTT.

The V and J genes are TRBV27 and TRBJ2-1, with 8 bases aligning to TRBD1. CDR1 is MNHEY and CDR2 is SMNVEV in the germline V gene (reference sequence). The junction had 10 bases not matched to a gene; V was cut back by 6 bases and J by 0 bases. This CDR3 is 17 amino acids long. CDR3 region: CASSPIGQGPSYNEQFF. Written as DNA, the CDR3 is TGTGCCAGCAGCCCAATCGGACAGGGACCCTCCTACAATGAGCAGTTCTTC.

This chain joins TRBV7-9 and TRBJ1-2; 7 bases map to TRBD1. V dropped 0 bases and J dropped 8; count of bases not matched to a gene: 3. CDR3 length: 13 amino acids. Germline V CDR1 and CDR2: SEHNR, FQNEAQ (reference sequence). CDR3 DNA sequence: TGTGCCAGCAGCTTAGCAGGGGGCGAAGGCTACACCTTC. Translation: CASSLAGGEGYTF.

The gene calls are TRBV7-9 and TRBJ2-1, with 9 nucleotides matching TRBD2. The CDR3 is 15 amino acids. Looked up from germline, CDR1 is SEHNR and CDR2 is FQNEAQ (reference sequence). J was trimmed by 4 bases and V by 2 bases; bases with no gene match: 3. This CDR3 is CASSLLAGSYNEQFF. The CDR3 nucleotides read TGTGCCAGCAGCTTACTAGCGGGGTCTTACAATGAGCAGTTCTTC. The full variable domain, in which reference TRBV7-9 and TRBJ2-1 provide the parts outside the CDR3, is DTGVSQNPRHKITKRGQNVTFRCDPISEHNRLYWYRQTLGQGPEFLTYFQNEAQLEKSRLLSDRFSAERPKGSFSTLEIQRTEQGDSAMYLCASSLLAGSYNEQFFGPGTRLTVL.

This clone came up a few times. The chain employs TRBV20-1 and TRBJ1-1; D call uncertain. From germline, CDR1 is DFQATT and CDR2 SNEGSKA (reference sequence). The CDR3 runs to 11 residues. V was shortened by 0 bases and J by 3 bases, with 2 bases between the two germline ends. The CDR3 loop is CSAREDTEAFF. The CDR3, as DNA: TGCAGTGCTAGAGAGGACACTGAAGCTTTCTTT.

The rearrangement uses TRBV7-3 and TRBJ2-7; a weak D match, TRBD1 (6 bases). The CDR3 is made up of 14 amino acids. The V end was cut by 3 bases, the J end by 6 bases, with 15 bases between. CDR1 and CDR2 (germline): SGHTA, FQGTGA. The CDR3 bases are TGTGCCAGCAGCTTGGGTACAGGGTCTTTCGAGCAGTACTTC. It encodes CASSLGTGSFEQYF. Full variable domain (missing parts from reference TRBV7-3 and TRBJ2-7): GAGVSQTPSNKVTEKGKYVELRCDPISGHTALYWYRQSLGQGPEFLIYFQGTGAADDSGLPNDRFFAVRPEGSVSTLKIQRTERGDSAVYLCASSLGTGSFEQYFGPGTRLTVT.

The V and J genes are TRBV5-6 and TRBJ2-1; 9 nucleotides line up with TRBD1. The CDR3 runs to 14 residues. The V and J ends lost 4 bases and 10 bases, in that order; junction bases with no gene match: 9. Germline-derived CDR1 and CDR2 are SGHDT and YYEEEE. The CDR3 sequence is CASSAGAGTGEQFF. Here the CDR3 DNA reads TGTGCCAGCAGCGCCGGGGCAGGGACAGGGGAGCAGTTCTTC. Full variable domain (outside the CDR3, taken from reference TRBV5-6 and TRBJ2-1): DAGVTQSPTHLIKTRGQQVTLRCSPKSGHDTVSWYQQALGQGPQFIFQYYEEEERQRGNFPDRFSGHQFPNYSSELNVNALLLGDSALYLCASSAGAGTGEQFFGPGTRLTVL.

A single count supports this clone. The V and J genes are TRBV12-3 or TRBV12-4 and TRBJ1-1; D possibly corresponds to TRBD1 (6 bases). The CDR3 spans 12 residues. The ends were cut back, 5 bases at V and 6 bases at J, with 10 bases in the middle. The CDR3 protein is CASSPNRAEAFF. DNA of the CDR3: TGTGCCAGCAGTCCAAACAGGGCTGAAGCTTTCTTT.

The CDR3 DNA sequence: TGCGCCAGCAGCCTGGCGGGACACTACAATGAGCAGTTCTTC. Residues: CASSLAGHYNEQFF. The chain has TRBV4-1 and TRBJ2-1; the D call may be TRBD1 or TRBD2 (6 bases each). The CDR3 consists of 14 residues. V lost 4 bases to trimming and J lost 3 bases, with 10 bases between them. Germline CDR1 and CDR2: MGHRA and YSYEKL.

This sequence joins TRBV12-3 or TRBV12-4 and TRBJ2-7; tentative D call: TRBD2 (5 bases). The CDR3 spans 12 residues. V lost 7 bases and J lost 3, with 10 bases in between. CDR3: CASTYGDYEQYF. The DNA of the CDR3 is TGTGCCAGCACTTACGGGGACTACGAGCAGTACTTC.

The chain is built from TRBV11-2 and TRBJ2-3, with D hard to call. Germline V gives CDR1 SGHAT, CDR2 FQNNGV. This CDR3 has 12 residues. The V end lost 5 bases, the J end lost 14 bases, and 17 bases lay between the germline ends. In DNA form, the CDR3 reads TGTGCCAGCAGCCCTCCCCTCCCTCGGCCGTATTTT. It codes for CASSPPLPRPYF.

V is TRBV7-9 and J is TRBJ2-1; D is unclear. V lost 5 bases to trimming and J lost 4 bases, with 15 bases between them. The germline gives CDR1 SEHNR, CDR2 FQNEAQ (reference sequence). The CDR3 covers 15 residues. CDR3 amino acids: CASSMSEGGYNEQFF. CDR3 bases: TGTGCCAGCAGCATGTCAGAAGGTGGTTACAATGAGCAGTTCTTC.

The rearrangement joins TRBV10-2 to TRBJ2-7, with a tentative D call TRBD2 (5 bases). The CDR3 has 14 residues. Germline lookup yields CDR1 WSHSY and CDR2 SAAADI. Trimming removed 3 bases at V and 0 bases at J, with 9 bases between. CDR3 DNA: TGCGCCAGCAGTGAAGGACTCCTCTCCTACGAGCAGTACTTC. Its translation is CASSEGLLSYEQYF.

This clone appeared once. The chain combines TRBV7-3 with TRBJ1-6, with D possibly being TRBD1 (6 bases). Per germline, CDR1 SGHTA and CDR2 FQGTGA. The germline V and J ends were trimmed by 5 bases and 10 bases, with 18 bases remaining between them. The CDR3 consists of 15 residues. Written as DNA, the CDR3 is TGTGCCAGCAGCGCAGAAGCCCAGGGGTTATCACCCCTCCACTTT. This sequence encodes CASSAEAQGLSPLHF.

The chain's CDR3 is CASSQGFQVLNGYTF. The CDR3 region has the DNA TGTGCCAGCAGCCAAGGTTTTCAGGTTCTTAATGGCTACACCTTC. The rearrangement uses TRBV3-1 (or the pseudogene TRBV3-2) and TRBJ1-2; D not resolved. The germline V gene has CDR1 LGHDT and CDR2 YNNKEL (reference sequence). The V gene lost 1 base and the J gene lost 6 bases, with 15 bases spanning the gap. The CDR3 is 15 amino acids.

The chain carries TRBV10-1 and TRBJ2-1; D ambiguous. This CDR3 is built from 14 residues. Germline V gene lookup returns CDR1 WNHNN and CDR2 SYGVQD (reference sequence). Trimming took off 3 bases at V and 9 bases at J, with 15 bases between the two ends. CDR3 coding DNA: TGCGCCAGCAGTGATAGTGTCTTGGAAAGTGAGCAGTTCTTC. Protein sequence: CASSDSVLESEQFF.

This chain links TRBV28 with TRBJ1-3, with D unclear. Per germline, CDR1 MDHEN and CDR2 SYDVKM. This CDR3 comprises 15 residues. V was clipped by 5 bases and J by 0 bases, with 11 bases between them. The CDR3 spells CASSGFRSSGNTIYF. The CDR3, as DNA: TGTGCCAGCAGTGGGTTCCGCTCCTCTGGAAACACCATATATTTT. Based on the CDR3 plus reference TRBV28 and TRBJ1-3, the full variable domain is DVKVTQSSRYLVKRTGEKVFLECVQDMDHENMFWYRQDPGLGLRLIYFSYDVKMKEKGDIPEGYSVSREKKERFSLILESASTNQTSMYLCASSGFRSSGNTIYFGEGSWLTVV.

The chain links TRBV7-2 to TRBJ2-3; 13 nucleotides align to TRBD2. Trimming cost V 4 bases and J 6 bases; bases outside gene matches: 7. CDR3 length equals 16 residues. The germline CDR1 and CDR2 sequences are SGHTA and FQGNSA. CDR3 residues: CASSSRLAGGVDTQYF. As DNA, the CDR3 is TGTGCCAGCAGCTCCCGACTAGCGGGGGGTGTCGATACGCAGTATTTT.

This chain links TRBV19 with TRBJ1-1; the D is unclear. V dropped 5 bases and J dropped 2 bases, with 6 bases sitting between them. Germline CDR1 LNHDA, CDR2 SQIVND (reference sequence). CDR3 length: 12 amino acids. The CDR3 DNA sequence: TGTGCCAGTAGTCCGCCCAACACTGAAGCTTTCTTT. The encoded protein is CASSPPNTEAFF.

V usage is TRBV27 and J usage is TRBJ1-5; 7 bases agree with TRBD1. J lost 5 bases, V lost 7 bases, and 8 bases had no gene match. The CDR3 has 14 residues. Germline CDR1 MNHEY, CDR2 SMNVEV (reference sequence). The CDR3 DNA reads TGTGCCAGCAAACTGACAGGGATCGATCAGCCCCAGCATTTT. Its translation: CASKLTGIDQPQHF.